Listed below are T cell receptor beta chains from one sample, sequenced in a study of blood T cell repertoires in COVID-19. TCRdb's copy holds only in-frame clones and misses some; the assay was immunoSEQ multiplex PCR. The table includes approximately 250,000 clones, approximately 89% detected once. Sequencing used PBMCs or T cells enriched from blood (not recorded which). The receptors derive from a middle-aged woman with acute COVID-19. Each CDR3 is given with its conserved first and last residue. The order of the fields is CDR3 length, J gene, V gene, clone size, D gene, CDR3 protein, CDR3 DNA. The D gene is left open where the match is weak. Expanded clones get a size class; other rows say once, few or many, or leave the size out.

15	TRBJ2-3	TRBV25-1	NA	NA	CASSSLGALTDTQYF	TGTGCCAGCAGTTCTCTTGGGGCCCTAACAGATACGCAGTATTTT
16	TRBJ2-1	TRBV28	NA	TRBD2	CASSLLAGSSYNEQFF	TGTGCCAGCAGTTTACTAGCGGGAAGCTCCTACAATGAGCAGTTCTTC
15	TRBJ2-1	TRBV4-3	NA	TRBD1	CASSHGIQGSDEQFF	TGCGCCAGCAGCCACGGGATACAGGGGTCGGATGAGCAGTTCTTC
17	TRBJ2-3	TRBV9	NA	TRBD1	CASSASTGTGTRDTQYF	TGTGCCAGCAGCGCCAGCACCGGGACAGGGACTCGCGATACGCAGTATTTT
13	TRBJ2-3	TRBV7-9	NA	NA	CASSPGSTDTQYF	TGTGCCAGCAGCCCCGGGAGCACAGATACGCAGTATTTT
14	TRBJ2-1	TRBV10-3	NA	TRBD2	CAINTGGGYNEQFF	TGTGCCATCAATACGGGAGGAGGCTACAATGAGCAGTTCTTC
14	TRBJ1-1	TRBV15	NA	NA	CATRFTTRGTEAFF	TGTGCCACCAGGTTCACAACACGGGGCACTGAAGCTTTCTTT
13	TRBJ2-1	TRBV30	NA	TRBD2	CAWSGTSEGEQFF	TGTGCCTGGAGTGGGACTAGCGAAGGAGAGCAGTTCTTC
16	TRBJ2-1	TRBV19	NA	TRBD2	CASSIARLAAYNEQFF	TGTGCCAGTAGTATAGCCCGACTAGCGGCCTACAATGAGCAGTTCTTC
15	TRBJ1-1	TRBV7-8	NA	TRBD1	CASRLEYRGPSEAFF	TGTGCCAGCAGGCTAGAGTACAGGGGGCCGTCTGAAGCTTTCTTT
13	TRBJ2-7	TRBV5-1	once	TRBD1	CASSLGQGSEQYF	TGCGCCAGCAGCTTGGGACAGGGAAGCGAGCAGTACTTC
16	TRBJ2-1	TRBV10-1	NA	TRBD2	CASSDGASGSYNEQFF	TGCGCCAGCAGTGATGGAGCTAGCGGCTCCTACAATGAGCAGTTCTTC
12	TRBJ2-7	TRBV27	NA	NA	CASSSGHYEQYF	TGTGCCAGCAGTTCTGGACACTACGAGCAGTACTTC
14	TRBJ2-7	TRBV6-1	NA	NA	CASSESSGYYEQYF	TGTGCCAGCAGTGAATCCAGCGGTTACTACGAGCAGTACTTC
20	TRBJ2-1	TRBV7-2	NA	NA	CASSLALGTEVTRGNNEQFF	TGTGCCAGCAGCTTAGCCCTAGGGACAGAGGTCACTCGCGGGAACAATGAGCAGTTCTTC
16	TRBJ2-3	TRBV28	NA	TRBD2	CASRRGSYRGLDTQYF	TGTGCCAGCCGCCGCGGGAGTTATCGGGGCTTGGATACGCAGTATTTT
18	TRBJ1-5	TRBV7-2	NA	NA	CASSLLGQGIFGNQPQHF	TGTGCCAGCAGCCTCTTGGGGCAGGGGATTTTTGGCAATCAGCCCCAGCATTTT
15	TRBJ1-3	TRBV5-4	NA	NA	CASSRGQSVGNTIYF	TGTGCCAGCAGCCGCGGACAGTCGGTTGGAAACACCATATATTTT
15	TRBJ1-5	TRBV19	NA	NA	CASSTVGQFNQPQHF	TGTGCCAGTAGTACCGTTGGACAGTTCAATCAGCCCCAGCATTTT
12	TRBJ1-1	TRBV19	NA	NA	CASSIGGHRTFF	TGTGCCAGTAGTATTGGGGGACATCGGACTTTCTTT
13	TRBJ2-2	TRBV2	NA	NA	CASTREGTGELFF	TGTGCCAGCACCCGGGAAGGAACCGGGGAGCTGTTTTTT
17	TRBJ1-2	TRBV4-2	NA	TRBD1	CASSQDLGTGDRYGYTF	TGTGCCAGCAGCCAAGATCTTGGTACAGGGGATCGCTATGGCTACACCTTC
12	TRBJ2-7	TRBV19	NA	NA	CASMGGTYEQYF	TGTGCCAGTATGGGGGGAACCTACGAGCAGTACTTC
16	TRBJ2-5	TRBV28	NA	TRBD2	CASSLAGTSNQETQYF	TGTGCCAGCAGTTTGGCTGGGACTAGTAACCAAGAGACCCAGTACTTC
12	TRBJ2-7	TRBV28	NA	NA	CASSFGSSEQYF	TGTGCCAGCAGTTTCGGCTCTAGCGAGCAGTACTTC